This is a list of T cell receptor beta chains from one sample in a study of identical twins. TCRdb processed the 5' RACE reads anew with MiXCR; each CDR3 protein has one entry. The table shows some 710,000 distinct CDR3 sequences, with 6% to 6.5% occurring only once. Sample: naive T cells sorted from blood. These receptors all come from a man aged 18 to 29 in good health. The CDR3 runs from the conserved cysteine through the conserved F or W. Fields, in order: clone size, J gene, D gene, V gene, CDR3 DNA, CDR3 protein. A D gene is named only where the DNA matches it firmly. Clone sizes are given selectively: once, few, many, or a class where the clone is expanded.

>many|TRBJ2-1|TRBD2|TRBV11-2
TGTGCCAGCAGCCCGGTAGCGGGACACAATGAGCAGTTCTTC
CASSPVAGHNEQFF
>many|TRBJ2-1|TRBD1|TRBV20-1
TGCAGTGCAGAAGGACAGGGGGTCAACAATGAGCAGTTCTTC
CSAEGQGVNNEQFF
>many|TRBJ2-1|-|TRBV12-3/TRBV12-4
TGTGCCAGCAGTTTGGGGGGGCAGGGGTACAATGAGCAGTTCTTC
CASSLGGQGYNEQFF
>many|TRBJ2-5|-|TRBV29-1
TGCAGCGCCCTTGGGGCAGGGACCCAAGAGACCCAGTACTTC
CSALGAGTQETQYF
>many|TRBJ2-1|-|TRBV4-3
TGCGCCAGCAGCGCCCGGCTGAATGAGCAGTTCTTC
CASSARLNEQFF
>-|TRBJ1-1|-|TRBV14
TGTGCCAGCAGCGACGACTCGGGACGGATAGATTTAAGGCCTGAAGCTTTCTTT
CASSDDSGRIDLRPEAFF
>many|TRBJ2-7|TRBD2|TRBV15
TGTGCCACCAGCGCGGGGGGGGCCTACGAGCAGTACTTC
CATSAGGAYEQYF
>many|TRBJ2-1|TRBD1|TRBV20-1
TGCAGTGCTAGCAGGGGGACAGGGGTTTACAATGAGCAGTTCTTC
CSASRGTGVYNEQFF
>-|TRBJ2-5|TRBD2|TRBV10-2
TGCGCCAGCGGCCCTAGCGGGAGGGAGACCCAGTACTTC
CASGPSGRETQYF
>many|TRBJ2-7|TRBD1|TRBV20-1
TGCAGTGCGAGGGACAGGTCCGACTACGAGCAGTACTTC
CSARDRSDYEQYF
>-|TRBJ1-1|-|TRBV29-1
TGCAGCGTCCGCTTCCTAGACATGAACACTGAAGCTTTCTTT
CSVRFLDMNTEAFF
>few|TRBJ2-2|-|TRBV21-1
TGTGCCAGCAGCAAAGCGCTGACTAATCTCAGCGGGGAGCTGTTTTTT
CASSKALTNLSGELFF
>-|TRBJ2-1|TRBD2|TRBV6-5
TGTGCCAGCAGTTACTGGGCTAGCGGACTAGCATACAATGAGCAGTTCTTC
CASSYWASGLAYNEQFF
>few|TRBJ2-1|TRBD1|TRBV19
TGTGCCAGCCATTCGAGGACAGGGTTCCACAATGAGCAGTTCTTC
CASHSRTGFHNEQFF
>few|TRBJ2-1|-|TRBV30
TGTGCCTTGGAGGGGTTCCGGGGCAATGAGCAGTTCTTC
CALEGFRGNEQFF
>many|TRBJ2-7|TRBD1|TRBV7-2
TGTGCCAGCAAGGGACAGGGAATCCACGAGCAGTACTTC
CASKGQGIHEQYF
>-|TRBJ2-1|TRBD1|TRBV5-1
TGCGCCAGCAGCTTGGACAGGGGGCGCGACGAGCAGTTCTTC
CASSLDRGRDEQFF
>many|TRBJ2-7|-|TRBV15
TGTGCCACCAGCACTACCACCGGGACGGAAGCCTACGAGCAGTACTTC
CATSTTTGTEAYEQYF
>-|TRBJ2-5|-|TRBV5-1
TGCGCCAGCAGCTTGAAGCAGGGTTCAAGCTCCAACGAGACCCAGTACTTC
CASSLKQGSSSNETQYF
>many|TRBJ2-1|TRBD2|TRBV5-1
TGCGCCAGCAGCTTGGCCCAGCGGGAGGGCCTAACCCACAATGAGCAGTTCTTC
CASSLAQREGLTHNEQFF